Below, 15 T cell receptor beta chains from the same sample are listed, as sequenced in a study of blood T cell repertoires in COVID-19 (TCRdb year 2020). To prepare the library, the immunoSEQ multiplex PCR assay was applied. TCRdb obtained this table from immuneACCESS and retained in-frame rearrangements with V and J assigned. These tables miss some clones; where compared with another copy, unresolved V genes account for less than half of the shortfall, and the remainder is unexplained. The sample table contains roughly 250,000 clones; only one count was recorded for 65% to 85% of them. The ten biggest clones cover over 3% of the sample. Sequencing used peripheral blood. These TCRs come from a woman in her forties with active or convalescent COVID-19.

This clone came up once. The chain carries TRBV21-1 and TRBJ2-3; the tabulated D call, TRBD2, remains unverified against the DNA. TRBV21-1 is a listed pseudogene. The CDR3 spans 22 residues. The CDR3 sequence: CASSKEGVTSFWRDENTDTQYF. The CDR3 DNA reads as TGTGCCAGCAGCAAAGAAGGGGTTACTAGCTTCTGGAGAGATGAGAACACAGATACGCAGTATTTT.

Details on this clone: This may be a read error, as it is one base from a much larger clone. The chain uses TRBV30 and TRBJ2-5; D perhaps matches TRBD2 (6 bases). This CDR3 contains 15 residues. The germline V gene has CDR1 GTSNPN and CDR2 SVGIG (reference sequence). The CDR3 sequence is CAGSRGTPSGETQYF. CDR3 nucleotides: TGTGCCGGGAGCCGGGGGACGCCGAGTGGGGAGACCCAGTACTTC. Based on the CDR3 plus reference TRBV30 and TRBJ2-5, the full variable domain is SQTIHQWPATLVQPVGSPLSLECTVEGTSNPNLYWYRQAAGRGLQLLFYSVGIGQISSEVPQNLSASRPQDRQFILSSKKLLLSDSGFYLCAGSRGTPSGETQYFGPGTRLLVL.

V and J are TRBV15 and TRBJ1-1, with a possible D match to TRBD1 (6 bases). Germline values: CDR1 LNHNV, CDR2 YYDKDF (reference sequence). The CDR3 runs 16 residues. The V gene lost 2 bases and the J gene lost 4 bases, with 17 bases spanning the gap. The CDR3 loop reads CATSRSRGGGGTEAFF. CDR3 DNA sequence: TGTGCCACCAGCAGAAGTAGGGGGGGAGGCGGCACTGAAGCTTTCTTT.

V and J are TRBV4-1 and TRBJ1-2; 7 nucleotides match TRBD1. The V gene's germline CDR1 is MGHRA and CDR2 YSYEKL. The ends lost 4 bases at V and 4 bases at J; junction bases unmatched: 3. The CDR3 is 13 amino acids. The CDR3 nucleotides are TGCGCCAGCAGCCCCAGGACAGGCTATGGCTACACCTTC. Translating it yields CASSPRTGYGYTF.

The CDR3 region has the DNA TGCGCCAGCAGCCAAGATTTCGGGGGAAGCACAGATACGCAGTATTTT. Translating gives CASSQDFGGSTDTQYF. This rearrangement joins TRBV4-1 to TRBJ2-3; D possibly corresponds to TRBD2 (6 bases). Trimming removed 0 bases at V and 0 bases at J, with 10 bases between. The CDR3 runs to 16 residues. Germline lookup yields CDR1 MGHRA and CDR2 YSYEKL.

CDR3 DNA: TGTGCCAGCAGCGCGGGACAGGGAGGCGTTGGCTACACCTTC. This encodes CASSAGQGGVGYTF. The V gene is TRBV2, the J gene TRBJ1-2; TRBD1 matches 9 bases. J was trimmed by 7 bases and V by 6 bases; bases with no gene match: 9. The CDR3 extends over 14 amino acids. Germline CDR1 is SNHLY and CDR2 is FYNNEI.

The chain is built from TRBV23-1 and TRBJ2-3; D is ambiguous. TRBV23-1 is noted as an ORF with a role that remains uncertain. The CDR3 runs to 14 residues. V lost 2 bases to trimming and J lost 4 bases, with 10 bases between them. The CDR3 DNA is TGCGCCAGCAGTCAAGGTTTAGCCCCAGATACGCAGTATTTT. Its protein product is CASSQGLAPDTQYF.

This clone has at least ten counts. This chain joins TRBV5-4 and TRBJ2-7, with D maybe TRBD1 (6 bases). In germline, CDR1 is SGHNT, CDR2 YYREEE (reference sequence). The V end lost 7 bases, the J end lost 3 bases, and 20 bases lay between the germline ends. CDR3 length equals 15 residues. CDR3 in amino acids: CASQIGTHVNYEQYF. The CDR3 region has the DNA TGTGCCAGCCAAATCGGGACACACGTTAACTACGAGCAGTACTTC.

The gene calls are TRBV18 and TRBJ1-6; 9 nucleotides line up with TRBD1. This CDR3 spans 15 amino acids. Germline V gene sequence: CDR1 KGHSH, CDR2 LQKENI. V lost 0 bases to trimming and J lost 9 bases; unmatched junction nucleotides: 3. CDR3 protein: CASSPPGTGLSPLHF. The CDR3 DNA reads TGTGCCAGCTCACCACCGGGGACAGGGCTTTCACCCCTCCACTTT.

This chain uses TRBV5-1 with TRBJ1-1; D ambiguous. The V gene's germline CDR1 is SGHRS and CDR2 YFSETQ. This CDR3 is 13 amino acids long. V was clipped by 4 bases and J by 0 bases, with 7 bases between them. CDR3 region: CASSVAVNTEAFF. CDR3 coding DNA: TGCGCCAGCAGCGTGGCAGTGAACACTGAAGCTTTCTTT. Combining the CDR3 with reference TRBV5-1 and TRBJ1-1 gives the whole variable domain KAGVTQTPRYLIKTRGQQVTLSCSPISGHRSVSWYQQTPGQGLQFLFEYFSETQRNKGNFPGRFSGRQFSNSRSEMNVSTLELGDSALYLCASSVAVNTEAFFGQGTRLTVV.

This chain connects TRBV27 to TRBJ1-2; the match to TRBD1 covers 11 bases. V was clipped by 10 bases and J by 2 bases; unmatched bases: 3. The CDR3 has 13 residues. CDR1 is MNHEY and CDR2 is SMNVEV in the germline V gene (reference sequence). CDR3 in amino acids: CATWDRGNYGYTF. The CDR3 nucleotides are TGTGCCACCTGGGACAGGGGGAACTATGGCTACACCTTC.

The chain uses TRBV7-8 and TRBJ2-3, with 14 bases fitting TRBD2. The CDR3 is 16 amino acids. Trimming removed 3 bases from V and 1 base from J; junction bases left unmatched: 0. In germline, CDR1 is SGHVS, CDR2 FQNEAQ. The CDR3 here is CASSLGLAGGTDTQYF. The CDR3 DNA reads as TGTGCCAGCAGCTTGGGACTAGCGGGGGGCACAGATACGCAGTATTTT.

The chain carries TRBV24-1 and TRBJ2-2; 8 nucleotides agree with TRBD1. The CDR3 has 14 residues. Germline trimming cut 10 bases from V and 1 base from J; bases unmatched to any gene: 4. CDR1 and CDR2 (germline): KGHDR, SFDVKD. CDR3 coding DNA: TGTGCCACAGCCGGGACAGGGAACACCGGGGAGCTGTTTTTT. It codes for CATAGTGNTGELFF.

The gene calls are TRBV19 and TRBJ1-2; possibly TRBD1 for D (5 bases). The CDR3 runs 13 residues. Between the trimmed V and J ends, which lost 1 base and 7 bases, there was a span of 10 bases. Germline-derived CDR1 and CDR2 are LNHDA and SQIVND (reference sequence). This CDR3 is CASSIVGHLGYTF. CDR3 nucleotides: TGTGCCAGTAGTATAGTGGGGCACCTTGGCTACACCTTC.

J is TRBJ1-4 and V is TRBV13; weak D call: TRBD1 (5 bases). CDR1 is PRHDT, CDR2 FYEKMQ, per germline (reference sequence). V was shortened by 0 bases and J by 6 bases, with 23 bases between the two germline ends. This CDR3 has 19 amino acids. The CDR3: CASSLGYRGKGFKDEKLFF. CDR3 coding DNA: TGTGCCAGCAGCTTAGGCTATCGGGGGAAAGGGTTTAAGGATGAAAAACTGTTTTTT.